This is a list of T cell receptor beta chains from one sample in a study of blood T cells in healthy people across ages. TCRdb redid the calling of the 5' RACE reads with MiXCR, one entry per CDR3 protein. The data hold about 1.4 million distinct CDR3 sequences, with approximately 59% observed a single time. Sequenced sample: blood. Receptors were obtained from a man aged 18 to 30 in good health. The CDR3 runs from the conserved cysteine through the conserved F or W. D genes are given only for firm matches. Clone size is given for some rows only: seen once, a few or many times, or a class if the clone is expanded.

v_gene: TRBV5-1; len: 14; abundance: few; j_gene: TRBJ2-3; d_gene: .; CDR3aa: CASSEEYTTDTQYF; CDR3nt: TGCGCCAGCAGCGAGGAATATACTACAGATACGCAGTATTTT
v_gene: TRBV2; len: 14; abundance: .; j_gene: TRBJ2-7; d_gene: .; CDR3aa: CASSVERFPNEQYF; CDR3nt: TGTGCCAGCAGCGTCGAGCGGTTTCCTAACGAGCAGTACTTC
v_gene: TRBV27; len: 14; abundance: .; j_gene: TRBJ2-7; d_gene: TRBD2; CDR3aa: CASALGGRAYEQYF; CDR3nt: TGTGCCAGCGCCTTGGGGGGGAGGGCCTACGAGCAGTACTTC
v_gene: TRBV7-7; len: 15; abundance: .; j_gene: TRBJ2-5; d_gene: .; CDR3aa: CASSLYRTREETQYF; CDR3nt: TGTGCCAGCAGCTTATACCGAACCCGCGAAGAGACCCAGTACTTC
v_gene: TRBV7-4; len: 16; abundance: .; j_gene: TRBJ2-7; d_gene: .; CDR3aa: CASSFIGGDTSYEQYF; CDR3nt: TGTGCCAGCAGCTTTATTGGGGGGGACACCTCCTACGAGCAGTACTTC
v_gene: TRBV6-2/TRBV6-3; len: 14; abundance: .; j_gene: TRBJ2-5; d_gene: .; CDR3aa: CASSYSPYQETQYF; CDR3nt: TGTGCCAGCAGTTACTCCCCCTACCAAGAGACCCAGTACTTC
v_gene: TRBV6-5; len: 15; abundance: .; j_gene: TRBJ2-1; d_gene: TRBD2; CDR3aa: CASSDASGGANEQFF; CDR3nt: TGTGCCAGCAGTGACGCTAGCGGGGGGGCCAATGAGCAGTTCTTC
v_gene: TRBV4-1; len: 13; abundance: .; j_gene: TRBJ1-1; d_gene: .; CDR3aa: CASSQDGGSEAFF; CDR3nt: TGCGCCAGCAGCCAAGATGGGGGAAGTGAAGCTTTCTTT
v_gene: TRBV6-2/TRBV6-3; len: 12; abundance: .; j_gene: TRBJ2-3; d_gene: .; CDR3aa: CASNWGEHTQYF; CDR3nt: TGTGCCAGCAACTGGGGGGAGCATACGCAGTATTTT
v_gene: TRBV10-3; len: 12; abundance: few; j_gene: TRBJ1-3; d_gene: TRBD1; CDR3aa: CATGQGPDTIYF; CDR3nt: TGTGCCACGGGACAGGGACCAGACACCATATATTTT
v_gene: TRBV12-3/TRBV12-4; len: 13; abundance: .; j_gene: TRBJ2-1; d_gene: TRBD2; CDR3aa: CASRRTSGLEQFF; CDR3nt: TGTGCCAGCAGGCGGACTAGCGGCCTTGAGCAGTTCTTC
v_gene: TRBV20-1; len: 16; abundance: .; j_gene: TRBJ2-5; d_gene: .; CDR3aa: CSARDFPRGGRETQYF; CDR3nt: TGCAGTGCTAGAGATTTCCCGAGGGGGGGCCGGGAGACCCAGTACTTC
v_gene: TRBV29-1; len: 14; abundance: once; j_gene: TRBJ1-4; d_gene: .; CDR3aa: CSVIDRATNEKLFF; CDR3nt: TGCAGCGTTATTGACCGTGCAACTAATGAAAAACTGTTTTTT
v_gene: TRBV20-1; len: 17; abundance: .; j_gene: TRBJ2-5; d_gene: .; CDR3aa: CSARDPRRGARGETQYF; CDR3nt: TGCAGTGCTAGAGACCCTCGTCGGGGGGCGAGGGGAGAGACCCAGTACTTC
v_gene: TRBV10-3; len: 14; abundance: once; j_gene: TRBJ1-1; d_gene: .; CDR3aa: CAISDSLGNTEAFF; CDR3nt: TGTGCCATCAGTGATTCCTTAGGGAACACTGAAGCTTTCTTT
v_gene: TRBV6-5; len: 15; abundance: few; j_gene: TRBJ2-7; d_gene: TRBD1; CDR3aa: CASSSRDRRWDEQYF; CDR3nt: TGTGCCAGCAGTTCACGGGACAGGCGGTGGGACGAGCAGTACTTC
v_gene: TRBV6-5; len: 13; abundance: .; j_gene: TRBJ1-2; d_gene: .; CDR3aa: CASSYSEGEGYTF; CDR3nt: TGTGCCAGCAGTTACTCGGAAGGAGAAGGCTACACCTTC
v_gene: TRBV29-1; len: 14; abundance: .; j_gene: TRBJ2-5; d_gene: TRBD2; CDR3aa: CSVLAGGFSETQYF; CDR3nt: TGCAGCGTTCTGGCGGGGGGCTTTTCGGAGACCCAGTACTTC
v_gene: TRBV5-1; len: 15; abundance: few; j_gene: TRBJ2-7; d_gene: .; CDR3aa: CASSSSTDLPYEQYF; CDR3nt: TGCGCCAGCAGCTCAAGCACAGATTTACCCTACGAGCAGTACTTC
v_gene: TRBV7-2; len: 17; abundance: .; j_gene: TRBJ2-7; d_gene: TRBD2; CDR3aa: CASSVKTSGSSSYEQYF; CDR3nt: TGTGCCAGCAGCGTAAAGACTAGCGGGAGTTCCTCCTACGAGCAGTACTTC
v_gene: TRBV7-8; len: 17; abundance: few; j_gene: TRBJ1-2; d_gene: TRBD1; CDR3aa: CASSRDRGLERGYGYTF; CDR3nt: TGTGCCAGCAGCCGCGACAGGGGGCTGGAGAGGGGCTATGGCTACACCTTC
v_gene: TRBV7-2; len: 15; abundance: once; j_gene: TRBJ2-2; d_gene: TRBD2; CDR3aa: CASSLRGGGAGELFF; CDR3nt: TGTGCCAGCAGCTTAAGAGGTGGGGGGGCCGGGGAGCTGTTTTTT
v_gene: TRBV3-1; len: 15; abundance: few; j_gene: TRBJ2-1; d_gene: TRBD1; CDR3aa: CASSQNRGGYNEQFF; CDR3nt: TGTGCCAGCAGCCAAAACAGGGGTGGATACAATGAGCAGTTCTTC
v_gene: TRBV9; len: 17; abundance: .; j_gene: TRBJ2-5; d_gene: TRBD2; CDR3aa: CASSPGTSGIVQETQYF; CDR3nt: TGTGCCAGCAGCCCCGGGACTAGCGGAATAGTACAAGAGACCCAGTACTTC
v_gene: TRBV12-3/TRBV12-4; len: 16; abundance: few; j_gene: TRBJ2-1; d_gene: .; CDR3aa: CASSPSRQSSYNEQFF; CDR3nt: TGTGCCAGCAGCCCGTCTAGGCAAAGCTCCTACAATGAGCAGTTCTTC
v_gene: TRBV29-1; len: 14; abundance: .; j_gene: TRBJ2-3; d_gene: TRBD2; CDR3aa: CSVEPSGGADTQYF; CDR3nt: TGCAGCGTTGAGCCGAGCGGGGGGGCAGATACGCAGTATTTT
v_gene: TRBV12-3/TRBV12-4; len: 15; abundance: .; j_gene: TRBJ2-7; d_gene: .; CDR3aa: CASSYVTSLFHEQYF; CDR3nt: TGTGCCAGCAGTTATGTGACGTCACTTTTCCACGAGCAGTACTTC
v_gene: TRBV20-1; len: 13; abundance: .; j_gene: TRBJ2-7; d_gene: .; CDR3aa: CSAGGMFNNEQYF; CDR3nt: TGCAGTGCCGGCGGGATGTTCAACAATGAGCAGTACTTC
v_gene: TRBV5-6; len: 15; abundance: few; j_gene: TRBJ2-7; d_gene: .; CDR3aa: CASSSLGEGLYEQYF; CDR3nt: TGTGCCAGCAGCTCCCTCGGAGAGGGCCTCTACGAGCAGTACTTC
v_gene: TRBV5-6; len: 15; abundance: .; j_gene: TRBJ1-2; d_gene: .; CDR3aa: CASSLSVGSGYGYTF; CDR3nt: TGTGCCAGCAGCTTGAGCGTGGGTTCCGGGTATGGCTACACCTTC
v_gene: TRBV7-9; len: 15; abundance: few; j_gene: TRBJ2-5; d_gene: .; CDR3aa: CASSLRTGPQETQYF; CDR3nt: TGCGCCAGCAGCCTAAGGACCGGCCCCCAAGAGACCCAGTACTTC
v_gene: TRBV18; len: 14; abundance: .; j_gene: TRBJ1-4; d_gene: TRBD1; CDR3aa: CASSADRGVEKLFF; CDR3nt: TGTGCCAGCTCAGCGGACAGGGGAGTGGAAAAACTGTTTTTT
v_gene: TRBV13; len: 16; abundance: .; j_gene: TRBJ2-3; d_gene: TRBD2; CDR3aa: CASSSNRDYSWDTQYF; CDR3nt: TGTGCCAGCAGCTCAAACCGGGACTACAGCTGGGATACGCAGTATTTT